This entry lists 12 T cell receptor beta chains sequenced from one sample in a study of OX40 agonist ivuxolimab in advanced cancers. Produced via immunoSEQ multiplex PCR; TCRdb's table is partial and in-frame only. The data contain over 75,000 clones, around 90% of them singletons. The specimen comprised CD4+ or CD8+ T cells sorted from blood, sampled in a trial of the OX40 agonist ivuxolimab. These receptors were collected from an adult with an advanced solid tumor such as melanoma, head and neck, liver or kidney cancer.

The chain links TRBV7-8 to TRBJ1-6; D ambiguous. Germline CDR1 and CDR2: SGHVS and FQNEAQ. The CDR3 runs to 15 residues. V was cut by 0 bases and J by 9 bases, with 12 bases left in between. CDR3: CASSLASRRGSPLHF. In DNA form, the CDR3 reads TGTGCCAGCAGCTTAGCGTCCAGGAGAGGTTCACCCCTCCACTTT. Together with reference TRBV7-8 and TRBJ1-6, the CDR3 gives the full variable domain: GAGVSQSPRYKVAKRGQDVALRCDPISGHVSLFWYQQALGQGPEFLTYFQNEAQLDKSGLPSDRFFAERPEGSVSTLKIQRTQQEDSAVYLCASSLASRRGSPLHFGNGTRLTVT.

The rearrangement uses TRBV11-3 and TRBJ1-4, with 9 bases fitting TRBD1. Germline loops: CDR1 SGHNT, CDR2 YENEEA. V lost 1 base and J lost 4; bases outside the gene matches: 4. This CDR3 has 16 residues. The DNA of the CDR3 is TGTGCCAGCAGCTTAGGGACAGGGGCGTTTAATGAAAAACTGTTTTTT. This sequence encodes CASSLGTGAFNEKLFF.

The chain joins TRBV19 to TRBJ1-5; 9 bases are a match to TRBD1. V lost 5 bases and J lost 1; bases outside the gene matches: 12. This CDR3 is built from 18 residues. Per the germline V gene, CDR1 is LNHDA and CDR2 is SQIVND (reference sequence). Here the CDR3 DNA reads TGTGCCAGTAGTTCGCCCCAGGGACAGGGATTAAGCAATCAGCCCCAGCATTTT. As protein: CASSSPQGQGLSNQPQHF.

The CDR3 loop is CASSKGTGGEKLFF. DNA for the CDR3: TGTGCCAGCAGCAAAGGGACAGGGGGTGAAAAACTGTTTTTT. The chain has TRBV21-1 and TRBJ1-4; the DNA was not compared with TRBD1, the D call given in the table. TRBV21-1 is labeled a pseudogene. This CDR3 spans 14 amino acids.

This clone was detected only once. This chain joins TRBV4-1 and TRBJ2-2; D not certain. CDR1 and CDR2 from the germline V gene are MGHRA and YSYEKL. This CDR3 comprises 16 residues. V gave up 2 bases and J gave up 1 base, with 11 bases separating them. CDR3 sequence: CASSQYPRVNTGELFF. CDR3 sequence (DNA): TGCGCCAGCAGCCAATATCCTCGGGTGAACACCGGGGAGCTGTTTTTT.

The chain has TRBV4-1 and TRBJ1-5; D is unresolved. Germline CDR1 and CDR2: MGHRA and YSYEKL. The CDR3 extends over 14 amino acids. Between the trimmed V and J ends, which lost 2 bases and 4 bases, there was a span of 9 bases. The CDR3, as DNA: TGCGCCAGCAGCCAACTGGCATCGAATCAGCCCCAGCATTTT. Translation gives CASSQLASNQPQHF.

Points on this clone: This same CDR3 is encoded by further DNA sequences in the sample. This sequence joins TRBV7-9 and TRBJ2-3; 7 positions agree with TRBD1. Germline V gives CDR1 SEHNR, CDR2 FQNEAQ (reference sequence). The CDR3 has 15 residues. Trimming cost V 2 bases and J 2 bases; bases outside gene matches: 4. This chain's CDR3 is CASSLRTGSTDTQYF. In DNA, the CDR3 is TGTGCCAGCAGCTTACGGACAGGATCCACAGATACGCAGTATTTT.

This chain connects TRBV6-4 to TRBJ2-3; TRBD1 aligns across 11 bases. Germline CDR1 is MRHNA and CDR2 is SNTAGT. Germline trimming cut 0 bases from V and 5 bases from J; bases unmatched to any gene: 13. CDR3 length: 19 amino acids. The CDR3 protein is CASSDSDYRDRGLGDTQYF. In DNA form, the CDR3 reads TGTGCCAGCAGTGACTCGGACTACCGGGACAGGGGGTTGGGAGATACGCAGTATTTT.

The CDR3 bases are TGTGCCAGCAGCGGGGGGGGCCTCGACGCTACTAATGAAAAACTGTTTTTT. This codes for CASSGGGLDATNEKLFF. V is TRBV11-3 and J is TRBJ1-4, with D possibly matching TRBD1 (6 bases). V lost 5 bases and J lost 2, with 18 bases in between. Germline CDR1 reads SGHNT; CDR2 reads YENEEA. The CDR3 contains 17 residues.

This clone has a single count. V is TRBV5-5 and J is TRBJ1-2; TRBD1 aligns across 8 bases. V was pared by 4 bases and J by 4 bases, with 9 bases of the junction left unmatched. CDR3 size: 15 residues. CDR1 SGHKS and CDR2 YYEKEE come from the germline V gene (reference sequence). The CDR3 bases are TGTGCCAGCAGCGGGAAACAGGGGGTTGCCTATGGCTACACCTTC. As protein: CASSGKQGVAYGYTF.

The chain has TRBV6-1 and TRBJ2-1, with 10 bases identical to TRBD2. The CDR3 length is 15 residues. J was trimmed by 7 bases and V by 6 bases; bases with no gene match: 9. Germline loops: CDR1 MNHNS, CDR2 SASEGT. CDR3 bases: TGTGCCAGCAGCCTTAGCGGGAGGCACCTTAATGAGCAGTTCTTC. It codes for CASSLSGRHLNEQFF.

The V gene is TRBV7-9, the J gene TRBJ2-5; a weak D match, TRBD1 (5 bases). The CDR3 sequence is 14 residues long. V was clipped by 5 bases and J by 3 bases, with 13 bases between them. Germline-derived CDR1 and CDR2 are SEHNR and FQNEAQ (reference sequence). CDR3 amino acids: CASSVRQGKETQYF. The CDR3 DNA is TGTGCCAGCAGCGTGAGGCAGGGTAAAGAGACCCAGTACTTC.